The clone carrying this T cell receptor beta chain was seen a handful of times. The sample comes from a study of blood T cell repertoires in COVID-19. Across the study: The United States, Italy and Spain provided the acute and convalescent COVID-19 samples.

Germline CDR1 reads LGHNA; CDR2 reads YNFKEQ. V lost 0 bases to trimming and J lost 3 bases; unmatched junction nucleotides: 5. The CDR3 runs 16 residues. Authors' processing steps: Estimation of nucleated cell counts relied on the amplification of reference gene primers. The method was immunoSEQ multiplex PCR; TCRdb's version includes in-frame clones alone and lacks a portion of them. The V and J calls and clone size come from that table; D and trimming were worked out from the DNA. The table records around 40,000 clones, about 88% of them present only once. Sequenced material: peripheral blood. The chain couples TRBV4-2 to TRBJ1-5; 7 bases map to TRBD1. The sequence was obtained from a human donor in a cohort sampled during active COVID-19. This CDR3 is CASSQDPTGYNQPQHF. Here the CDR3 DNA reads TGTGCCAGCAGCCAAGACCCGACAGGGTACAATCAGCCCCAGCATTTT.